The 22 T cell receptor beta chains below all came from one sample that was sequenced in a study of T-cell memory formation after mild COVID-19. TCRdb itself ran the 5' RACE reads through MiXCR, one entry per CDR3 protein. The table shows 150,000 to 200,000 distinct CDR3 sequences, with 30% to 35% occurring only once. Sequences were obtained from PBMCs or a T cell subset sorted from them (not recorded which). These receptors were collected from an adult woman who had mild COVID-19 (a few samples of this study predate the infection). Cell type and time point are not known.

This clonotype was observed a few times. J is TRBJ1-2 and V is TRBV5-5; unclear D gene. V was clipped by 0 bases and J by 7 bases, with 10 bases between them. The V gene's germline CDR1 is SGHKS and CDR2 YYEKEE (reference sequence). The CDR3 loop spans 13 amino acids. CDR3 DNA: TGTGCCAGCAGCTTGGAAGGGAATGGTGGCTACACCTTC. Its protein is CASSLEGNGGYTF.

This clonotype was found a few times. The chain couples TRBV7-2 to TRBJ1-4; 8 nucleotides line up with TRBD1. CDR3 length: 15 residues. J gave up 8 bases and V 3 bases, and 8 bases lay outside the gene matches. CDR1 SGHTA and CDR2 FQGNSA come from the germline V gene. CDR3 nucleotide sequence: TGTGCCAGCAGCTTCGACAGGGGAATAAGCGAAAAACTGTTTTTT. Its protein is CASSFDRGISEKLFF.

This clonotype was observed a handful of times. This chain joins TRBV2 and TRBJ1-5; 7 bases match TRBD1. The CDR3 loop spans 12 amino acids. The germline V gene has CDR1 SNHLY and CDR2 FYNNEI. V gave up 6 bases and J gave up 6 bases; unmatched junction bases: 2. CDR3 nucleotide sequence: TGTGCCAGCAGACAGGGGCTTCAGCCCCAGCATTTT. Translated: CASRQGLQPQHF.

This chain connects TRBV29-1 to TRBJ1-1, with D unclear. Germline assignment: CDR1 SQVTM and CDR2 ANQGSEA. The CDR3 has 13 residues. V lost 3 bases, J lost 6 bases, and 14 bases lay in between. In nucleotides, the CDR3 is TGCAGCGTTGACGAGGGAAGCAAGGCTGAAGCTTTCTTT. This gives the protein CSVDEGSKAEAFF.

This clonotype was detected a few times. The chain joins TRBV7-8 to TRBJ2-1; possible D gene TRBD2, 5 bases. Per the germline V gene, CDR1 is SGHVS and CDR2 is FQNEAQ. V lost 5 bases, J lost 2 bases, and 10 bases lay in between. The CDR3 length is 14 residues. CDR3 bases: TGTGCCAGCAGCCCCGGGGAGACCTACAATGAGCAGTTCTTC. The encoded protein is CASSPGETYNEQFF.

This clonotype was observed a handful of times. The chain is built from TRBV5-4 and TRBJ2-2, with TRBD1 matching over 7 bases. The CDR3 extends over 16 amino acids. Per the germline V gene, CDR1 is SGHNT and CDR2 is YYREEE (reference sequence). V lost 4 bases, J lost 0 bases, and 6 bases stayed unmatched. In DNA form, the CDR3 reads TGTGCCAGCAGCAGAGGGGGCCCTACGAACACCGGGGAGCTGTTTTTT. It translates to CASSRGGPTNTGELFF.

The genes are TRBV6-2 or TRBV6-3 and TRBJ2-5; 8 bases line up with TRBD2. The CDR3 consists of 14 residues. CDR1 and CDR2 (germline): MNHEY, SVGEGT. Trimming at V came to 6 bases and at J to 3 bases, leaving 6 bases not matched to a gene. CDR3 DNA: TGTGCCAGCAGCCGGACTAGCCGAGAAGAGACCCAGTACTTC. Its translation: CASSRTSREETQYF.

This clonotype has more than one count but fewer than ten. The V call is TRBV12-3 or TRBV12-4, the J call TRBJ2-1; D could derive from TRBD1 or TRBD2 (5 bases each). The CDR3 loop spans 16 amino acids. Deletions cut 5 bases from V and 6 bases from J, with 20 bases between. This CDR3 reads CASSPEGRQVGNEQFF. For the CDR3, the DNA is TGTGCCAGCAGTCCTGAGGGGCGACAAGTGGGCAATGAGCAGTTCTTC.

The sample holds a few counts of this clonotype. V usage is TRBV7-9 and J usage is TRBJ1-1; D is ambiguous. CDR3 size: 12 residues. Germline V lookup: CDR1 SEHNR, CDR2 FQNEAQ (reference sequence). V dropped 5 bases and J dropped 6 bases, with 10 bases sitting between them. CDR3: CASSTARAEAFF. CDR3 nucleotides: TGTGCCAGCAGCACGGCGCGGGCTGAAGCTTTCTTT.

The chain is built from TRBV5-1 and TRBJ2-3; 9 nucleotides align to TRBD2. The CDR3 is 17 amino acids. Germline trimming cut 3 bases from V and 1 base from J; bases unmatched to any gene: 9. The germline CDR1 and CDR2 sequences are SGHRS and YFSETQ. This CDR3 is CASSSLQTSGGTDTQYF. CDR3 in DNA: TGCGCCAGCAGCTCGTTGCAGACTAGCGGAGGCACAGATACGCAGTATTTT.

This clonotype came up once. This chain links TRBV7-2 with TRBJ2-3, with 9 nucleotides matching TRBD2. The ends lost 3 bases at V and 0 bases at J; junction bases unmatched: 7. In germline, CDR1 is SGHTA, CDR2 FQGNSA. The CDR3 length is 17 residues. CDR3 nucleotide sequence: TGTGCCAGCAGCTTTTCCGCGGGAGGGCCTAGCACAGATACGCAGTATTTT. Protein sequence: CASSFSAGGPSTDTQYF.

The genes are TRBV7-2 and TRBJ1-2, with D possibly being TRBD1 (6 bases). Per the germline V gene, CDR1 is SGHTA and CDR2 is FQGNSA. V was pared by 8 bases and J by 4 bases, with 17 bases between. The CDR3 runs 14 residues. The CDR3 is CASERGGDSYGYTF. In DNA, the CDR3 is TGTGCCAGCGAACGAGGGGGTGATAGCTATGGCTACACCTTC.

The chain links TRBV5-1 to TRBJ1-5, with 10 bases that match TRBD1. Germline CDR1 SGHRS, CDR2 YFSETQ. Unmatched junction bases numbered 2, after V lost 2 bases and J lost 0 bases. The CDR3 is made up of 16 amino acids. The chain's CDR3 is CASSFGTGDSNQPQHF. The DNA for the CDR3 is TGCGCCAGCAGCTTTGGGACAGGGGATAGCAATCAGCCCCAGCATTTT.

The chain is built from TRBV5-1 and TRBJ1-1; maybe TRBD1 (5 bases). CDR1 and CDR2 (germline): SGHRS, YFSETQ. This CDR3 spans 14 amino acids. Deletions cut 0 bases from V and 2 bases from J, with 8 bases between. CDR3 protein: CASSLGDGNTEAFF. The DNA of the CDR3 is TGCGCCAGCAGCTTGGGGGACGGAAACACTGAAGCTTTCTTT.

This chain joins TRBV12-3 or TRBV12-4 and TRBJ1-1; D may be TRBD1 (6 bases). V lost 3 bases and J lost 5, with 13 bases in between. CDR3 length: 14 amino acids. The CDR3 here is CASSFWGAGTEAFF. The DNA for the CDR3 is TGTGCCAGCAGTTTTTGGGGGGCAGGTACTGAAGCTTTCTTT.

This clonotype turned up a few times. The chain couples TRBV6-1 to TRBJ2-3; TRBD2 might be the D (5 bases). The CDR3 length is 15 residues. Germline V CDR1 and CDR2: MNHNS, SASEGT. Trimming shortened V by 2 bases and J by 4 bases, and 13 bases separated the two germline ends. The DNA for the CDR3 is TGTGCCAGCAGTGAACTGGCGGGTGGAGCAGATACGCAGTATTTT. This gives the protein CASSELAGGADTQYF.

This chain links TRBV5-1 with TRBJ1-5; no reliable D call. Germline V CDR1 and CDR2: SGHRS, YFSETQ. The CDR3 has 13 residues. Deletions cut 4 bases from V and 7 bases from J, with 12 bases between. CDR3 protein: CASSQRTGQPQHF. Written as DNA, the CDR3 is TGCGCCAGCAGCCAAAGGACCGGGCAGCCCCAGCATTTT. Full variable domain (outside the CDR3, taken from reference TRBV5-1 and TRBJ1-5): KAGVTQTPRYLIKTRGQQVTLSCSPISGHRSVSWYQQTPGQGLQFLFEYFSETQRNKGNFPGRFSGRQFSNSRSEMNVSTLELGDSALYLCASSQRTGQPQHFGDGTRLSIL.

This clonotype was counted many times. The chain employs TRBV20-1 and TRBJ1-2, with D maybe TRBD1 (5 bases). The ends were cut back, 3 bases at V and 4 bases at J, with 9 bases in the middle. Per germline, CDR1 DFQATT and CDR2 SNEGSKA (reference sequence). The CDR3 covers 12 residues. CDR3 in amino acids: CSASWQGYGYTF. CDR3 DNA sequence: TGCAGTGCTAGTTGGCAGGGCTATGGCTACACCTTC.

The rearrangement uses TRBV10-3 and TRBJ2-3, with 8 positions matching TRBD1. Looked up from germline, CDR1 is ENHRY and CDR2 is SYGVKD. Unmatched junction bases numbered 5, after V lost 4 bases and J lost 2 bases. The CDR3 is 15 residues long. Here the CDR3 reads CAISARGRNTDTQYF. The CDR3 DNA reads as TGTGCCATCAGTGCCAGGGGGCGCAACACAGATACGCAGTATTTT.

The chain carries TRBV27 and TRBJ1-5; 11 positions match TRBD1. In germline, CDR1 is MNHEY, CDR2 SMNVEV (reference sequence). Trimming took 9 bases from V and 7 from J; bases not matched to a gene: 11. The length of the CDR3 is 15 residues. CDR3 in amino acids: CARLTGTGGSQPQHF. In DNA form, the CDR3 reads TGTGCCAGACTGACCGGGACAGGGGGATCACAGCCCCAGCATTTT.

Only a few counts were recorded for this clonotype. The chain's CDR3 is CASSHQGFNSPLHF. The CDR3 DNA follows: TGTGCCAGCAGTCATCAGGGATTTAATTCACCCCTCCACTTT. This sequence joins TRBV25-1 and TRBJ1-6, with TRBD1 as a possible D gene (5 bases). The V gene lost 5 bases and the J gene lost 6 bases, with 11 bases spanning the gap. Per the germline V gene, CDR1 is MGHDK and CDR2 is SYGVNS. This CDR3 has 14 residues.

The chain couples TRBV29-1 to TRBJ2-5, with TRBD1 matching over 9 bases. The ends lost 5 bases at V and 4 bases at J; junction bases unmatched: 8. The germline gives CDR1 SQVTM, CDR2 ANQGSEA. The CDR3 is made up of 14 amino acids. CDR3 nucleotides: TGCAGCGTTTCTGGACAGGGGAGGTCAGAGACCCAGTACTTC. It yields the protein CSVSGQGRSETQYF.